One and the same sample provided the 2 T cell receptor beta chains below, sequenced in a study of siplizumab effects on memory and regulatory T cells. These receptors are not linked to any known antigen. A roughly 6-day coculture at 37°C was performed with the mixed lymphocyte reaction cells. Here immunoSEQ multiplex PCR was the method, and the copy in TCRdb shows in-frame clones only, minus some. The sample has about 14,000 clones, approximately 48% seen once. What was sequenced was CFSE-low (dividing) CD4+ T cells sorted from an allogeneic mixed lymphocyte reaction. The source of these receptors is a human donor in good health; the cells came from an allogeneic mixed lymphocyte reaction.

The V gene is TRBV29-1, the J gene TRBJ2-3; TRBD2 aligns across 9 bases. Germline V gene data show CDR1 as SQVTM and CDR2 as ANQGSEA. Trimming cost V 6 bases and J 0 bases; bases outside gene matches: 4. The CDR3 runs 14 residues. The CDR3 sequence is CSVMTSGSTDTQYF. The CDR3 DNA reads TGCAGCGTAATGACTAGCGGAAGCACAGATACGCAGTATTTT.

V usage is TRBV7-6 and J usage is TRBJ2-6, with unresolved D. V lost 2 bases and J 0 bases, leaving 5 bases between the germline ends. CDR3 size: 15 residues. Germline V gene lookup returns CDR1 SGHVS and CDR2 FNYEAQ. The CDR3 DNA reads as TGTGCCAGCAGCTTAACCAGCTCTGGGGCCAACGTCCTGACTTTC. As protein: CASSLTSSGANVLTF. Full variable domain (outside the CDR3, taken from reference TRBV7-6 and TRBJ2-6): GAGVSQSPRYKVTKRGQDVALRCDPISGHVSLYWYRQALGQGPEFLTYFNYEAQQDKSGLPNDRFSAERPEGSISTLTIQRTEQRDSAMYRCASSLTSSGANVLTFGAGSRLTVL.